The 22 T cell receptor beta chains in this list originate from one sample, sequenced in a study of T cell responses to AZD1222 COVID-19 vaccine (dated by TCRdb to the early 2020s). The library was produced with the immunoSEQ multiplex PCR assay. The clones in this table, taken by TCRdb from immuneACCESS, are in-frame only. Not every clone is retained; where verified, under half of the shortfall comes from an unresolved V gene, and the cause of the rest is unknown. The sample records 150,000 to 200,000 clones, around nine tenths of which are singletons. The ten largest clones capture 2% to 3% of the sample. The sample's time point label is to be understood as: baseline before first vaccination. Here the sequenced sample was peripheral blood, taken on day 0 of AZD1222 vaccination. The source of these receptors is an adult in good health.

The gene calls are TRBV18 and TRBJ1-4, with TRBD1 identical over 10 bases. The V gene's germline CDR1 is KGHSH and CDR2 LQKENI. The V segment lost 3 bases and the J segment 8 bases; nucleotides outside the gene matches: 6. The CDR3 has 15 amino acids. The CDR3 bases are TGTGCCAGCTCACCTGAGACAGGGGGCGTAGAAAAACTGTTTTTT. It yields the protein CASSPETGGVEKLFF.

The rearrangement uses TRBV5-8 and TRBJ2-1; no firm D call. Trimming shortened V by 3 bases and J by 0 bases, and 10 bases separated the two germline ends. Germline V lookup: CDR1 SGHTS, CDR2 YDEGEE. CDR3 size: 15 residues. CDR3 loop: CASSYPPPSYNEQFF. CDR3 DNA sequence: TGTGCCAGCAGCTACCCCCCACCCTCCTACAATGAGCAGTTCTTC.

J is TRBJ1-1 and V is TRBV5-4; 10 bases are shared with TRBD1. The CDR3 is made up of 17 amino acids. J lost 1 base, V lost 2 bases, and 8 bases had no gene match. Germline lookup yields CDR1 SGHNT and CDR2 YYREEE (reference sequence). This CDR3 is CASSLPDRGTSNTEAFF. The DNA of the CDR3 is TGTGCCAGCAGCTTACCGGACAGGGGGACGTCGAACACTGAAGCTTTCTTT.

The chain combines TRBV10-3 with TRBJ1-1, with 9 nucleotides matching TRBD1. Germline-derived CDR1 and CDR2 are ENHRY and SYGVKD. The CDR3 has 17 amino acids. J lost 1 base, V lost 6 bases, and 12 bases had no gene match. Here the CDR3 reads CAISPTGGGVGNTEAFF. Here the CDR3 DNA reads TGTGCCATCAGCCCTACAGGGGGCGGTGTCGGGAACACTGAAGCTTTCTTT.

J is TRBJ1-2 and V is TRBV19; 7 bases align to TRBD1. The CDR3 runs 15 residues. V gave up 4 bases and J gave up 2 bases; unmatched junction bases: 7. Looked up from germline, CDR1 is LNHDA and CDR2 is SQIVND (reference sequence). The CDR3 DNA reads TGTGCCAGTAGTACTTACAGGGGAAGGAACTATGGCTACACCTTC. Protein sequence: CASSTYRGRNYGYTF.

This rearrangement joins TRBV6-2 or TRBV6-3 to TRBJ2-7; 8 nucleotides line up with TRBD1. From germline, CDR1 is MNHEY and CDR2 SVGEGT. The CDR3 is made up of 14 amino acids. V lost 5 bases to trimming and J lost 4 bases; unmatched junction nucleotides: 7. The CDR3 DNA sequence: TGTGCCAGCAGTCAAGGGACAGGTTGGTACGAGCAGTACTTC. Protein: CASSQGTGWYEQYF.

The chain is built from TRBV19 and TRBJ1-2; D remains unclear. CDR1 LNHDA and CDR2 SQIVND come from the germline V gene (reference sequence). The CDR3 spans 12 residues. V lost 8 bases, J lost 8 bases, and 15 bases lay in between. The CDR3 bases are TGTGCCAGTCTAAATTTGGCTGACGGCTACACCTTC. Residues: CASLNLADGYTF.

J is TRBJ2-1 and V is TRBV19, with D perhaps TRBD2 (5 bases). CDR3 length: 18 amino acids. The germline V and J ends were trimmed by 3 bases and 0 bases, with 18 bases remaining between them. Germline values: CDR1 LNHDA, CDR2 SQIVND (reference sequence). Written as DNA, the CDR3 is TGTGCCAGTAGTATGGGTGGCGGGTTTACTAGCTCCTACAATGAGCAGTTCTTC. Translating gives CASSMGGGFTSSYNEQFF.

The chain carries TRBV5-4 and TRBJ2-7, with D possibly matching TRBD1 (6 bases). Trimming shortened V by 4 bases and J by 3 bases, and 11 bases separated the two germline ends. Germline V gene data show CDR1 as SGHNT and CDR2 as YYREEE (reference sequence). The CDR3 has 13 residues. The CDR3: CASSNGQNYEQYF. CDR3 DNA sequence: TGTGCCAGCAGCAACGGACAGAACTACGAGCAGTACTTC.

This chain connects TRBV7-9 to TRBJ2-7, with TRBD1 matching over 9 bases. The V gene's germline CDR1 is SEHNR and CDR2 FQNEAQ (reference sequence). V shed 1 base, J shed 5 bases, and the junction held 6 bases outside the gene matches. The CDR3 spans 15 residues. The CDR3 DNA reads TGTGCCAGCAGCTTAGGACAGGGGGAAACAGACGAGCAGTACTTC. As protein: CASSLGQGETDEQYF.

V gene TRBV9 combines with J gene TRBJ1-2; D is unclear. The V gene's germline CDR1 is SGDLS and CDR2 YYNGEE. The CDR3 is 12 residues long. Trimming removed 0 bases at V and 5 bases at J, with 5 bases between. CDR3 bases: TGTGCCAGCAGCGTAGCCGGGTATGGCTACACCTTC. It is translated as CASSVAGYGYTF.

A few counts support this clone. The chain couples TRBV5-1 to TRBJ2-5; the D is unclear. Germline V gives CDR1 SGHRS, CDR2 YFSETQ. This CDR3 contains 13 residues. The ends were cut back, 2 bases at V and 2 bases at J, with 7 bases in the middle. Here the CDR3 reads CASSFGSQETQYF. The DNA of the CDR3 is TGCGCCAGCAGCTTCGGCAGTCAAGAGACCCAGTACTTC. The full variable domain, its missing parts supplied by reference TRBV5-1 and TRBJ2-5, is KAGVTQTPRYLIKTRGQQVTLSCSPISGHRSVSWYQQTPGQGLQFLFEYFSETQRNKGNFPGRFSGRQFSNSRSEMNVSTLELGDSALYLCASSFGSQETQYFGPGTRLLVL.

This clone appeared once. The CDR3 DNA follows: TGCAGCGTTGTACGGGACAGGGGGAACACTGAAGCTTTCTTT. It yields the protein CSVVRDRGNTEAFF. The chain employs TRBV29-1 and TRBJ1-1, with 10 bases aligning to TRBD1. Germline V gene data show CDR1 as SQVTM and CDR2 as ANQGSEA. The V and J ends lost 4 bases and 1 base, in that order; junction bases with no gene match: 3. The CDR3 sequence is 14 residues long.

The V and J genes are TRBV7-8 and TRBJ1-1; unclear D gene. V dropped 5 bases and J dropped 1 base, with 11 bases sitting between them. CDR1 SGHVS and CDR2 FQNEAQ come from the germline V gene. This CDR3 has 14 residues. CDR3 in amino acids: CASSPSAGNTEAFF. CDR3 bases: TGTGCCAGCAGCCCCAGCGCCGGGAACACTGAAGCTTTCTTT.

The chain employs TRBV5-5 and TRBJ2-1; the D gene could be TRBD1 or TRBD2 (5 bases each). The germline CDR1 and CDR2 sequences are SGHKS and YYEKEE (reference sequence). Trimming pared 3 bases from V and 7 bases from J, leaving 17 bases between. The CDR3 spans 15 residues. The CDR3 is CASSWDPTFWNEQFF. Here the CDR3 DNA reads TGTGCCAGCAGCTGGGACCCGACCTTTTGGAATGAGCAGTTCTTC.

The J gene is TRBJ2-5, the V gene TRBV7-8; D ambiguous. V was trimmed by 1 base and J by 2 bases, leaving 17 bases between them. The CDR3 sequence is 17 residues long. Germline V gene sequence: CDR1 SGHVS, CDR2 FQNEAQ. The CDR3 loop is CASSLDPPGRIQETQYF. For the CDR3, the DNA is TGTGCCAGCAGCTTAGATCCGCCGGGCCGAATACAAGAGACCCAGTACTTC.

This chain joins TRBV9 and TRBJ2-1; no clear D gene. The CDR3 has 15 residues. V lost 0 bases and J 4 bases, leaving 11 bases between the germline ends. CDR1 and CDR2 from the germline V gene are SGDLS and YYNGEE. CDR3 DNA sequence: TGTGCCAGCAGCGTAGCACAAGAGATGTACAATGAGCAGTTCTTC. Protein product: CASSVAQEMYNEQFF.

This clone has a handful of counts. The chain combines TRBV15 with TRBJ1-3, with 9 bases that match TRBD1. Losses at the gene ends were 4 bases for V and 1 base for J; bases not matched to a gene: 14. This CDR3 has 19 amino acids. Looked up from germline, CDR1 is LNHNV and CDR2 is YYDKDF (reference sequence). The CDR3 sequence is CATSNSFHRGRRSGNTIYF. CDR3 nucleotides: TGTGCCACCAGCAACTCATTCCACAGGGGGCGCAGGTCTGGAAACACCATATATTTT.

The chain has TRBV12-3 or TRBV12-4 and TRBJ1-2; D gene ambiguous. The CDR3 runs 10 residues. Trimming stripped 11 bases from V and 11 bases from J, with 15 bases between. The CDR3 is CALPKGRYTF. The CDR3 DNA reads as TGTGCCCTCCCGAAGGGTCGATACACCTTC.

The rearrangement joins TRBV3-1 (or the pseudogene TRBV3-2) to TRBJ1-2; unclear D gene. This CDR3 contains 14 residues. Germline V gene sequence: CDR1 LGHDT, CDR2 YNNKEL (reference sequence). V was shortened by 4 bases and J by 4 bases, with 13 bases between the two germline ends. The CDR3 loop reads CASSRSTGSYGYTF. CDR3 bases: TGTGCCAGCAGCCGAAGCACCGGGTCCTATGGCTACACCTTC.

For the CDR3, the DNA is TGTGCCATCAGCGAGAAGAGTACAGGGGGCGTTGAGAACACTGAAGCTTTCTTT. Encoded protein: CAISEKSTGGVENTEAFF. J is TRBJ1-1 and V is TRBV10-3; 9 nucleotides line up with TRBD1. Per the germline V gene, CDR1 is ENHRY and CDR2 is SYGVKD. The CDR3 totals 18 residues. J lost 1 base, V lost 6 bases, and 15 bases had no gene match.

V usage is TRBV10-1 and J usage is TRBJ1-1, with D perhaps matching TRBD1 (6 bases). The CDR3 totals 16 residues. V lost 4 bases and J lost 0, with 15 bases in between. Germline V lookup: CDR1 WNHNN, CDR2 SYGVQD (reference sequence). The CDR3 loop reads CASSADRLGMNTEAFF. CDR3 bases: TGCGCCAGCAGTGCCGACAGGTTGGGAATGAACACTGAAGCTTTCTTT.